Detailed here is one T cell receptor (beta chain). The sample originates from a study of cytomegalovirus exposure and HLA in healthy donors. The CDR3 covers 15 residues. Looked up from germline, CDR1 is SGHRS and CDR2 is YFSETQ. V dropped 3 bases and J dropped 2; count of bases not matched to a gene: 6. With 60 Vbeta and 13 Jbeta primers, the PCR was carried out. Method: immunoSEQ multiplex PCR; TCRdb's copy keeps in-frame clones and lacks some. Seen here are roughly 230,000 clones, 80% to 95% observed once, and the top ten hold about 1.7%. This rearrangement joins TRBV5-1 to TRBJ2-7; TRBD1 aligns across 9 bases. Input material: PBMCs. The TCR originated in a girl between 2 and 10 years old in good health and CMV-seronegative. The CDR3 spells CASSSDRGNTYEQYF. CDR3 coding DNA: TGCGCCAGCAGCTCTGACAGGGGGAACACCTACGAGCAGTACTTC.